One T cell receptor (beta chain) is described in this entry. TCRdb re-derived calls from the 5' RACE reads in MiXCR, one entry per CDR3 protein. In the table there are tens of thousands of distinct CDR3 sequences, over 10% of which are singletons. The source of the sample is a study of early T cells in non-severe SARS-CoV-2 infection. The CDR3 runs 20 residues. Germline lookup yields CDR1 SGHVS and CDR2 FNYEAQ. The V and J ends lost 5 bases and 0 bases, in that order; junction bases with no gene match: 13. V is TRBV7-6 and J is TRBJ2-1, with 13 bases that match TRBD2. Sequenced sample: whole blood. The clonotype originates from an adult who was a healthcare worker with PCR-confirmed SARS-CoV-2 infection or an uninfected control (not recorded which). This chain's CDR3 is CASSPGAGTSGIFSYNEQFF. CDR3 coding DNA: TGTGCCAGCAGCCCAGGCGCCGGGACTAGCGGGATATTCTCCTACAATGAGCAGTTCTTC. The full variable domain, in which reference TRBV7-6 and TRBJ2-1 provide the parts outside the CDR3, is GAGVSQSPRYKVTKRGQDVALRCDPISGHVSLYWYRQALGQGPEFLTYFNYEAQQDKSGLPNDRFSAERPEGSISTLTIQRTEQRDSAMYRCASSPGAGTSGIFSYNEQFFGPGTRLTVL.